This T cell receptor (beta chain) came from a study of tumor-infiltrating lymphocytes in primary liver carcinoma. The germline V gene encodes CDR1 SGHRS and CDR2 YFSETQ. J was trimmed by 4 bases and V by 3 bases; bases with no gene match: 8. The length of the CDR3 is 15 residues. Overall study findings and caveats: Presence in all five tumor regions was observed for only about 7.5-24% of top clones. The study found a significantly higher top-250-clone fraction in tumors than in blood (p = 0.039).

Co-extracted RNA and DNA came from about 19-30 mg of unsorted bulk tissue. The authors sampled five separate regions per tumor. All tumor samples contained more than 80% viable tumor cells. The authors made TCR beta cDNA from roughly 480 ng total RNA with a constant-region primer. Slightly modified ARM-PCR with three nested multiplex PCR rounds yielded TCR beta libraries. TRBV1-TRBV30 forward primers paired with a C-beta reverse primer drove the first two PCR rounds, roughly 10 cycles each. In TCRdb, the multiplex PCR reads were re-called with MiXCR into one record per CDR3 protein. The sample records fewer than 150,000 distinct CDR3 sequences, around 62% being singletons. This clonotype has just a few counts. The antigen remains undetermined.

This sequence joins TRBV5-1 and TRBJ2-7; 9 bases agree with TRBD1. The receptor comes from a woman aged 55-69 years with primary liver carcinoma and hepatitis B virus infection. Sequences were obtained from liver tumor tissue from sampling region 1. The subset was: tumor region T1, superior pole. This CDR3 reads CASSSGTGGGYEQYF. CDR3 in DNA: TGCGCCAGCAGCTCGGGAACAGGGGGCGGATACGAGCAGTACTTC.